Listed below are T cell receptor beta chains from one sample, sequenced in a study of cytomegalovirus exposure and HLA in healthy donors. The repertoire was sequenced with immunoSEQ multiplex PCR; TCRdb's copy has only in-frame clones and lacks some. The sample yields 200,000 or so clones, around 80% seen once. Sequencing was done on a sample of PBMCs. These receptors came from a man aged 25 to 40 in good health and CMV-seronegative. The CDR3 runs from the conserved cysteine through the conserved F or W. The D gene is left open where the match is weak.

D,length,V,J,CDR3
NA,13,TRBV27,NA,CASRGMSSYEQYF
NA,16,TRBV16,TRBJ1-2,CASSQSDSPGNYGYTF
NA,13,TRBV7-8,TRBJ2-7,CASSEDLSYEQYF
NA,21,TRBV19,TRBJ1-4,CASSIHLGWVGALATNEKLFF
NA,14,TRBV10-1,TRBJ2-2,CASSETGPTGELFF
TRBD1,12,TRBV9,TRBJ1-2,CASSVTEGAKTF
TRBD1,18,TRBV5-1,TRBJ2-1,CASSFLADGTGAYNEQFF
TRBD2,13,TRBV10-1,TRBJ2-3,CASQLAGTDTQYF
NA,15,TRBV7-8,TRBJ2-5,CASSPLQGRQETQYF
NA,13,TRBV6-5,TRBJ2-7,CASSYSTGYEQHF
NA,12,TRBV10-3,TRBJ2-7,CAISELRDEQYF
NA,15,TRBV11-2,TRBJ2-7,CASSFSTAKAYEQYF